The clone carrying this T cell receptor (beta chain) was observed once. V was pared by 8 bases and J by 1 base, with 6 bases of the junction left unmatched. This CDR3 is 15 amino acids long. The germline V gene encodes CDR1 SQVTM and CDR2 ANQGSEA. This entry comes from a study of OX40 agonist ivuxolimab in advanced cancers. Some clones are missing from TCRdb's copy, which holds only in-frame ones; the method was immunoSEQ multiplex PCR. The data contain 95,000 to 100,000 clones, roughly four fifths of them seen just once; the ten biggest clones take up more than 1.1%. The sample here was CD4+ or CD8+ T cells sorted from blood, taken in a trial of the OX40 agonist ivuxolimab. The chain combines TRBV29-1 with TRBJ2-3, with 13 bases matching TRBD2. This clonotype was obtained from an adult with an advanced solid tumor such as melanoma, head and neck, liver or kidney cancer. The CDR3 DNA is TGCAGCCACCGGGGACTAGCGGGGCGCACAGATACGCAGTATTTT. Its translation is CSHRGLAGRTDTQYF.